A single TCR beta chain is shown here with its context. This entry is derived from a study of shared clonotypes between healthy human individuals. Here immunoSEQ multiplex PCR was the method, and the copy in TCRdb shows in-frame clones only, minus some. The sample has 950,000 to 1,200,000 clones, approximately 77% seen once. V lost 6 bases to trimming and J lost 5 bases; unmatched junction nucleotides: 5. Germline lookup yields CDR1 MDHEN and CDR2 SYDVKM. The CDR3 contains 15 residues. The source material was memory CD4+ T cells from PBMCs. Specified subset: CD45RA-negative fraction. J is TRBJ1-3 and V is TRBV28; TRBD1 matches at 12 bases. This sequence originates from a man younger than 35 in good health. Some clones in this sample may be carry-over from other donors' samples. CDR3 sequence: CASSPGTGGRNTIYF. The CDR3 DNA sequence: TGTGCCAGCAGCCCCGGGACAGGGGGCAGAAACACCATATATTTT.